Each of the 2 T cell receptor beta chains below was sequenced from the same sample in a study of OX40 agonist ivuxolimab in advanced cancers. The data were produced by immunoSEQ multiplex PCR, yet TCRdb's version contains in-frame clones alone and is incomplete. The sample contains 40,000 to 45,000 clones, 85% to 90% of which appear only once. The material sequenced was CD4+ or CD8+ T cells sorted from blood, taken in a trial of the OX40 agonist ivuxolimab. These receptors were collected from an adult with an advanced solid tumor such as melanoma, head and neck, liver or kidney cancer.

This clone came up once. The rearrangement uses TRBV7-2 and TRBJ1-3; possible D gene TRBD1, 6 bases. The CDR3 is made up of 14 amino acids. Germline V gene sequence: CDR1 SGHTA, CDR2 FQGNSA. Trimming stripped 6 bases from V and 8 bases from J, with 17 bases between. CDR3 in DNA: TGTGCCAGCAGGCTAACGGGGGCTGGGGACACCATATATTTT. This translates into CASRLTGAGDTIYF. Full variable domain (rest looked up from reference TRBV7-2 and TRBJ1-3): GAGVSQSPSNKVTEKGKDVELRCDPISGHTALYWYRQSLGQGLEFLIYFQGNSAPDKSGLPSDRFSAERTGGSVSTLTIQRTQQEDSAVYLCASRLTGAGDTIYFGEGSWLTVV.

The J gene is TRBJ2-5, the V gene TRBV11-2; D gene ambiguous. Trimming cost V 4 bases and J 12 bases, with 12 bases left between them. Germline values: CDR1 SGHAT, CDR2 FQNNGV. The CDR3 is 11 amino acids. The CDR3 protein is CASSSGITEYF. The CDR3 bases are TGTGCCAGCAGCTCGGGTATAACTGAGTACTTC.